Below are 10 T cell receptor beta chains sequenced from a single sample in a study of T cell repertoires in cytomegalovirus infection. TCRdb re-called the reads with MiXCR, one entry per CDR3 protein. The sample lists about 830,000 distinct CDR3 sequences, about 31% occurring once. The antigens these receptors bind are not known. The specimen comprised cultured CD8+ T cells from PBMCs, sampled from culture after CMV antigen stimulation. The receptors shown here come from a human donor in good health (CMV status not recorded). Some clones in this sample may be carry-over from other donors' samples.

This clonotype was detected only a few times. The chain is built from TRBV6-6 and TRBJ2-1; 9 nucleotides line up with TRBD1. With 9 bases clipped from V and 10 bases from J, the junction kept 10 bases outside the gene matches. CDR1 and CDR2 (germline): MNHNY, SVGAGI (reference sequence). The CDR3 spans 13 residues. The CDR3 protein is CASHTGGGSEQFF. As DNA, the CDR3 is TGTGCCAGTCACACAGGGGGCGGGTCGGAGCAGTTCTTC.

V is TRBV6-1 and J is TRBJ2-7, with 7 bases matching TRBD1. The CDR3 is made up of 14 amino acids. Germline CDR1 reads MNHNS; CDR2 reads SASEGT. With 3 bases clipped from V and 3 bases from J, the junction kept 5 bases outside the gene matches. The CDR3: CASSDSTGFYEQYF. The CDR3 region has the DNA TGTGCCAGCAGTGATTCGACAGGGTTCTACGAGCAGTACTTC.

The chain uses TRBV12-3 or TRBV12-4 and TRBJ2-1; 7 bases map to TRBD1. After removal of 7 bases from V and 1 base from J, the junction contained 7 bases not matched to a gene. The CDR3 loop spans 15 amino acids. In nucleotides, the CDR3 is TGTGCCAGCATCCGCGACAGGGTGTCCTACAATGAGCAGTTCTTC. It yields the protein CASIRDRVSYNEQFF.

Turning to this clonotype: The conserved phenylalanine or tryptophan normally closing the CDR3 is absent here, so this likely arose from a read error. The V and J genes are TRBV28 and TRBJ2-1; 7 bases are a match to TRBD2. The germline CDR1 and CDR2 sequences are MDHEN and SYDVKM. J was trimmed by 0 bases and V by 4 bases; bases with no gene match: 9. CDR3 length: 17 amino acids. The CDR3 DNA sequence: TGTGCCAGCAGTTCCTCCAGGCGGGGGAGCTCCTACAATGAGCAGTTCCTC. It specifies CASSSSRRGSSYNEQFL.

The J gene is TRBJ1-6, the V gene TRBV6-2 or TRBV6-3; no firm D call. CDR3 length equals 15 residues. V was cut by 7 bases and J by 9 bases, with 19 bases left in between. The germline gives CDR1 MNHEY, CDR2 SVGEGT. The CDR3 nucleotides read TGTGCCAGCACCTCTCCAGAAGTTGTAGGTTCACCCCTCCACTTT. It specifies CASTSPEVVGSPLHF.

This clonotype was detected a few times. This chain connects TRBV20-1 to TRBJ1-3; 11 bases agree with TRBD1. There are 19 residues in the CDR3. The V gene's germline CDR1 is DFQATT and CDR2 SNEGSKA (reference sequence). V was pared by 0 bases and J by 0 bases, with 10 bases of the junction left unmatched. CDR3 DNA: TGCAGTGCTAGAGATCTTGGGACAGGGGGATTTGACTCTGGAAACACCATATATTTT. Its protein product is CSARDLGTGGFDSGNTIYF.

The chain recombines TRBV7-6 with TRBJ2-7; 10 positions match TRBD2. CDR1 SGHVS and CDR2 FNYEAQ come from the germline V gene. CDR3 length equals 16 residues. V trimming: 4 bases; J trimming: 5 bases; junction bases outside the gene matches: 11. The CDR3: CASSWGPSGGGDEQYF. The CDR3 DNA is TGTGCCAGCAGCTGGGGTCCTAGCGGGGGAGGAGACGAGCAGTACTTC. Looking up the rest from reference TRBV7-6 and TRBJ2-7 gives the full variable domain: GAGVSQSPRYKVTKRGQDVALRCDPISGHVSLYWYRQALGQGPEFLTYFNYEAQQDKSGLPNDRFSAERPEGSISTLTIQRTEQRDSAMYRCASSWGPSGGGDEQYFGPGTRLTVT.

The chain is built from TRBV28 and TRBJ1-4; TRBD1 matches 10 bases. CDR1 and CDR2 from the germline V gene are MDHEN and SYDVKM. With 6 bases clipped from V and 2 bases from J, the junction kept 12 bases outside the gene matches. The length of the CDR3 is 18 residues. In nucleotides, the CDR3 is TGTGCCAGCAGCCCGACAGGGGGCCTTACGATGACTAATGAAAAACTGTTTTTT. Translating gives CASSPTGGLTMTNEKLFF.

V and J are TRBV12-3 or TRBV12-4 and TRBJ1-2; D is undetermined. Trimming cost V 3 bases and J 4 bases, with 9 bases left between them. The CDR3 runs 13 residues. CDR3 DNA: TGTGCCAGCAGTTTTGAGGCCCTCTATGGCTACACCTTC. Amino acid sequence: CASSFEALYGYTF.

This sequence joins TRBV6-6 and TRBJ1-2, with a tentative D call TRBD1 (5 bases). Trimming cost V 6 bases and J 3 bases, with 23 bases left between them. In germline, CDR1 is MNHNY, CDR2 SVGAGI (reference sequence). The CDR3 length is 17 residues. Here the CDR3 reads CASSLGSPGVGDYGYTF. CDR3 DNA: TGTGCCAGCAGCCTGGGGTCTCCGGGGGTGGGTGACTATGGCTACACCTTC.